The rows below give T cell receptor beta chains drawn from one sample of a study. MiXCR, applied by TCRdb to the 5' RACE reads, yields one record per CDR3 protein. In the table there are approximately 10,000 distinct CDR3 sequences, about half of which are singletons. Sequenced input: Tregs sorted from a lymph node. The receptors here all came from a female donor with breast cancer. Both conserved end residues are part of each CDR3. Each record gives: V gene, clone size, J gene, D gene, CDR3 protein, CDR3 DNA. A D gene is named only where the DNA matches it firmly. The size of a clone is reported for some rows only, either as once, few or many, or as a class for expanded clones.

>TRBV4-1|.|TRBJ2-1|.
CASSLGGGVYNEQFF
TGCGCCAGCAGCCTCGGGGGCGGCGTCTACAATGAGCAGTTCTTC
>TRBV7-6|few|TRBJ2-1|TRBD2
CASSYRLADNEQFF
TGTGCCAGCAGCTATAGACTAGCCGACAATGAGCAGTTCTTC
>TRBV13|.|TRBJ2-7|TRBD1
CASSLIGQGIHEQYF
TGTGCCAGCAGCTTAATTGGACAGGGAATCCACGAGCAGTACTTC
>TRBV20-1|few|TRBJ2-7|.
CSASRGLYEQYF
TGCAGTGCTAGTAGGGGGTTGTACGAGCAGTACTTC
>TRBV27|few|TRBJ1-1|.
CASSLTGDTEAFF
TGTGCCAGCAGTTTAACCGGGGACACTGAAGCTTTCTTT
>TRBV7-6|few|TRBJ1-4|TRBD1
CASSLSRGQVAGAANEKLFF
TGTGCCAGCAGCTTATCGAGGGGACAGGTCGCCGGAGCAGCTAATGAAAAACTGTTTTTT
>TRBV10-2|few|TRBJ2-7|.
CASSVGVAYEQYF
TGCGCCAGCAGTGTAGGGGTCGCCTACGAGCAGTACTTC
>TRBV27|few|TRBJ1-2|.
CASSLLGSTLYGYTF
TGTGCCAGCAGTTTATTGGGTAGTACCCTCTATGGCTACACCTTC
>TRBV6-5|.|TRBJ1-2|.
CASSYLRAYGYTF
TGTGCCAGCAGTTACCTAAGGGCCTATGGCTACACCTTC
>TRBV4-1|.|TRBJ2-7|.
CASSRVAGQYEQYF
TGCGCCAGCAGCCGAGTGGCAGGGCAATATGAGCAGTACTTC
>TRBV15|few|TRBJ1-1|.
CATSLGGQGTEAFF
TGTGCCACCAGTTTAGGGGGGCAGGGCACTGAAGCTTTCTTT
>TRBV27|.|TRBJ1-2|.
CVSSLSGDHGYTF
TGTGTCAGCAGTTTATCGGGGGACCATGGCTACACCTTC
>TRBV5-1|few|TRBJ2-7|.
CASSLYTLGGPSSEQYF
TGCGCCAGCAGCTTGTACACACTCGGGGGACCTTCCAGCGAGCAGTACTTC
>TRBV15|.|TRBJ1-6|.
CATSRDRDIRFASPLHF
TGTGCCACCAGCAGAGATCGGGACATTCGCTTCGCTTCACCCCTCCACTTT
>TRBV9|few|TRBJ2-7|TRBD2
CASSVGLASNYEQYF
TGTGCCAGCAGCGTGGGACTAGCGAGCAACTACGAGCAGTACTTC
>TRBV9|.|TRBJ2-7|.
CASSDETYEQYF
TGTGCCAGCAGCGACGAGACCTACGAGCAGTACTTC
>TRBV7-3|once|TRBJ2-4|.
CASSGTGGAGNIQYF
TGTGCCAGCAGCGGAACCGGGGGCGCGGGTAACATTCAGTACTTC
>TRBV6-1|medium-sized|TRBJ1-2|.
CASSAWGNLNYGYTF
TGTGCCAGCAGTGCCTGGGGGAACCTGAACTATGGCTACACCTTC
>TRBV4-1|.|TRBJ2-1|TRBD2
CASSQHSGSGSSYNEQFF
TGCGCCAGCAGCCAACATAGCGGGAGCGGTTCCTCCTACAATGAGCAGTTCTTC
>TRBV4-1|.|TRBJ1-1|.
CASSQFRLNTEAFF
TGCGCCAGCAGCCAATTCAGACTTAACACTGAAGCTTTCTTT
>TRBV12-3/TRBV12-4|.|TRBJ2-1|.
CASSGDNYNEQFF
TGTGCCAGCAGTGGGGACAACTACAATGAGCAGTTCTTC
>TRBV4-1|.|TRBJ2-2|.
CASSQPLATNTGELFF
TGCGCCAGCAGCCAACCACTAGCCACGAACACCGGGGAGCTGTTTTTT
>TRBV4-1|.|TRBJ2-7|.
CASSQVAGQYEQYF
TGCGCCAGCAGCCAAGTGGCAGGGCAATATGAGCAGTACTTC
>TRBV6-6|.|TRBJ1-1|.
CASSYSTVREAFF
TGTGCCAGCAGTTACTCGACGGTGAGGGAAGCTTTCTTT
>TRBV7-2|.|TRBJ1-5|TRBD1
CASSSDRGDQPQHF
TGTGCCAGCAGTTCGGACAGGGGCGATCAGCCCCAGCATTTT
>TRBV9|.|TRBJ2-3|TRBD1
CASSSQGQSNTGELYF
TGTGCCAGCAGCTCACAGGGACAGAGTAACACCGGGGAGCTGTATTTT
>TRBV29-1|.|TRBJ2-3|TRBD2
CSVVGLAGFVTDTQYF
TGCAGCGTTGTGGGACTAGCGGGATTTGTTACAGATACGCAGTATTTT
>TRBV6-6|.|TRBJ2-2|.
CASIKGPPLTNTGELFF
TGTGCCAGCATTAAAGGACCGCCATTAACTAACACCGGGGAGCTGTTTTTT
>TRBV12-3/TRBV12-4|.|TRBJ2-1|.
CASSSYNEQFF
TGTGCCAGCAGTAGCTACAATGAGCAGTTCTTC
>TRBV4-1|.|TRBJ2-7|TRBD1
CASSQVPGQGAYEQYF
TGCGCCAGCAGCCAAGTCCCGGGACAGGGGGCGTACGAGCAGTACTTC
>TRBV4-1|few|TRBJ2-2|.
CASSQDTGITGELFF
TGCGCCAGCAGCCAAGATACGGGGATCACCGGGGAGCTGTTTTTT
>TRBV29-1|.|TRBJ2-3|.
CSAYLAESTDTQYF
TGCAGCGCCTATTTAGCGGAGTCCACAGATACGCAGTATTTT
>TRBV12-3/TRBV12-4|.|TRBJ1-4|.
CASSRLSRNEKLFF
TGTGCCAGCAGTCGACTGTCCAGGAATGAAAAACTGTTTTTT
>TRBV5-5|few|TRBJ2-7|.
CASSLYTVTYEQYF
TGTGCCAGCAGCTTATACACCGTAACCTACGAGCAGTACTTC
>TRBV7-8|.|TRBJ2-7|TRBD1
CASSLSSGTGIYEQYF
TGTGCCAGCAGCTTATCTTCAGGGACAGGGATCTACGAGCAGTACTTC
>TRBV20-1|.|TRBJ2-5|.
CSARDERTHETQYF
TGCAGTGCTAGAGATGAACGGACCCACGAGACCCAGTACTTC
>TRBV6-5|few|TRBJ2-7|.
CASSYYYRDTYEQYF
TGTGCCAGCAGTTATTATTACAGGGACACCTACGAGCAGTACTTC
>TRBV29-1|.|TRBJ2-7|.
CSVETGRSYEQYF
TGCAGCGTTGAAACGGGCCGATCCTACGAGCAGTACTTC
>TRBV4-1|once|TRBJ1-2|.
CASSHQARPDYGYTF
TGCGCCAGCAGCCACCAGGCCCGGCCGGACTATGGCTACACCTTC
>TRBV10-2|.|TRBJ2-1|TRBD2
CASSERGAGGRARYEQFF
TGCGCCAGCAGTGAGCGGGGGGCTGGCGGGAGGGCCAGGTATGAGCAGTTCTTC
>TRBV27|.|TRBJ2-7|TRBD2
CASSSTWTSSYEQYF
TGTGCCAGCAGTAGTACCTGGACTAGTAGTTACGAGCAGTACTTC
>TRBV7-2|.|TRBJ2-4|.
CASSRTIAGLSKNIQYF
TGTGCCAGCAGCCGTACCATTGCGGGTCTCTCCAAAAACATTCAGTACTTC
>TRBV7-9|.|TRBJ2-2|.
CASSSPGRETTGELFF
TGTGCCAGCAGCTCACCCGGAAGGGAGACCACCGGGGAGCTGTTTTTT
>TRBV3-1|.|TRBJ1-5|TRBD1
CASSQAGTVPQPQHF
TGTGCCAGCAGCCAAGCAGGGACAGTCCCTCAGCCCCAGCATTTT
>TRBV29-1|.|TRBJ2-7|.
CSVEGLVAEQYF
TGCAGCGTTGAAGGTCTGGTAGCGGAGCAGTACTTC
>TRBV27|.|TRBJ2-7|.
CASSFQGPSEQYF
TGTGCCAGCAGTTTCCAGGGGCCAAGCGAGCAGTACTTC
>TRBV5-6|few|TRBJ2-3|TRBD1
CASSTGTGSTDTQYF
TGTGCCAGCAGCACCGGGACAGGGTCCACAGATACGCAGTATTTT
>TRBV7-9|.|TRBJ1-5|.
CASSRGYQPQHF
TGTGCCAGCAGCCGTGGGTATCAGCCCCAGCATTTT
>TRBV5-1|few|TRBJ2-7|TRBD2
CASSPGLDYYEQYF
TGCGCCAGCAGCCCAGGACTAGATTACTACGAGCAGTACTTC
>TRBV6-5|few|TRBJ2-7|TRBD1
CANNGTGTYEQYF
TGTGCCAACAACGGGACAGGGACCTACGAGCAGTACTTC
>TRBV27|.|TRBJ1-1|.
CASSWGGGNTEAFF
TGTGCCAGCAGTTGGGGGGGTGGGAACACTGAAGCTTTCTTT
>TRBV5-6|once|TRBJ1-2|.
CTSSSGTSYGYTF
TGTACCAGCAGTTCCGGGACATCCTATGGCTACACCTTC
>TRBV6-5|few|TRBJ2-3|.
CASSYSILDTQYF
TGTGCCAGCAGTTACTCGATACTGGATACGCAGTATTTC
>TRBV6-5|.|TRBJ2-1|.
CASSEELLPYNEQFF
TGTGCCAGCAGTGAAGAACTATTACCATACAATGAGCAGTTCTTC
>TRBV6-6|.|TRBJ1-1|TRBD1
CASSYSMRQGITEAFF
TGTGCCAGCAGTTACTCGATGAGACAGGGGATCACTGAAGCTTTCTTT
>TRBV20-1|few|TRBJ2-3|TRBD1
CSARFPGGAPDTQYF
TGCAGTGCTAGGTTTCCAGGGGGCGCCCCAGATACGCAGTATTTT
>TRBV12-3/TRBV12-4|.|TRBJ2-1|TRBD2
CASSPQGGTSGNEQFF
TGTGCCAGCAGCCCCCAGGGGGGGACTAGCGGCAATGAGCAGTTCTTC
>TRBV5-1|.|TRBJ2-3|TRBD2
CASSFGTSGPDTQYF
TGCGCCAGCAGCTTCGGGACTAGCGGACCAGATACGCAGTATTTT
>TRBV20-1|.|TRBJ1-2|.
CSATGGNNYGYTF
TGCAGTGCAACAGGAGGCAACAACTATGGCTACACCTTC